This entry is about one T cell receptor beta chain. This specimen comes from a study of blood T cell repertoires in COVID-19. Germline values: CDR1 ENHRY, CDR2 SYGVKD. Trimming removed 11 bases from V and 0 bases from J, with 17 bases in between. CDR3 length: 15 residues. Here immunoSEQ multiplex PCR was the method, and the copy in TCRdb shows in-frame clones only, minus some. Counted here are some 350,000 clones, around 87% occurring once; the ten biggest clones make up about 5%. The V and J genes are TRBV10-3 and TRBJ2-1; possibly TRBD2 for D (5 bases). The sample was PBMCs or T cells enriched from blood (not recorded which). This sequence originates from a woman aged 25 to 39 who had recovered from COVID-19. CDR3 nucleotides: TGTGCCGCCCAGCCCGGGATCAGCTCCTACAATGAGCAGTTCTTC. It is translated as CAAQPGISSYNEQFF.